This TCR beta chain was captured in a study of T cells in narcolepsy. Study as a whole: Donors had narcolepsy type 1 or type 2, or were healthy controls.

Concerning this clone itself: Its specificity is not known.

Produced via immunoSEQ multiplex PCR; TCRdb's table is partial and in-frame only. Of around 34,000 clones listed, 60% to 80% are singletons. Overall study results and limits: HCRT-specific and TRIB2-specific autoreactive clonotypes appeared among same-patient CSF and blood CD4+ clonotypes. Healthy controls reportedly lacked the autoreactive clonotypes serially found in patients' blood.

This CDR3 is built from 13 residues. The V and J ends lost 2 bases and 6 bases respectively, with 8 bases between them. Looked up from germline, CDR1 is MNHEY and CDR2 is SMNVEV (reference sequence). Sequenced: memory (CD45RA-) CD4+ T cells from blood. The receptor's source is a human donor in good health. The chain combines TRBV27 with TRBJ2-1; perhaps TRBD2 as D (5 bases). The chain's CDR3 is CASSLIRGNEQFF. The CDR3 bases are TGTGCCAGCAGTTTAATTCGGGGCAATGAGCAGTTCTTC.